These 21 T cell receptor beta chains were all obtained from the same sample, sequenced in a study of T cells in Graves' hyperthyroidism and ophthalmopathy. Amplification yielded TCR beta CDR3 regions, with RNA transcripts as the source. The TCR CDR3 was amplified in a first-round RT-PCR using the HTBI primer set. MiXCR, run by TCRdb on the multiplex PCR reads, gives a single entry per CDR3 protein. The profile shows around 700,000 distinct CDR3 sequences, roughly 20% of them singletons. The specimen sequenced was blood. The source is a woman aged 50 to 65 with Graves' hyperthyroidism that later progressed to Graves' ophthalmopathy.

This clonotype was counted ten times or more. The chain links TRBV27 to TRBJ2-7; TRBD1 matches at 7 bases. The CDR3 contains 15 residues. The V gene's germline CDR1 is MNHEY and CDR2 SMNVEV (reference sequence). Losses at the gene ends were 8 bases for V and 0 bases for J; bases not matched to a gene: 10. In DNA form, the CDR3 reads TGTGCCAGCCAGACGGGACAGTTGAGCTCCTACGAGCAGTACTTC. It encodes CASQTGQLSSYEQYF.

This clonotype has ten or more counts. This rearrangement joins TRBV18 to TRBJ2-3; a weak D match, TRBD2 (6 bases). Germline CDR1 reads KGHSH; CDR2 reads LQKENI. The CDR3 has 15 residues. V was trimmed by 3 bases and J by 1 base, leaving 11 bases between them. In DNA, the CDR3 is TGTGCCAGCTCACCGGAGGGGTGGGGCACAGATACGCAGTATTTT. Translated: CASSPEGWGTDTQYF.

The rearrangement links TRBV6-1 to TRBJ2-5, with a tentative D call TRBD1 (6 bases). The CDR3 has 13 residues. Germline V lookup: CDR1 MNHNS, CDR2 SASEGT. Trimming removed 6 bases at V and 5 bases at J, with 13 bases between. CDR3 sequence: CASSTTGSETQYF. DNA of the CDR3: TGTGCCAGCAGCACTACAGGGAGCGAGACCCAGTACTTC.

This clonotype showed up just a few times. In DNA form, the CDR3 reads TGCGCCAGCAGCTTGGTTCTGGGAGCAGATACGCAGTATTTT. Translation: CASSLVLGADTQYF. The V and J genes are TRBV5-1 and TRBJ2-3; D is possibly TRBD2 (5 bases). Germline V gives CDR1 SGHRS, CDR2 YFSETQ. Trimming stripped 0 bases from V and 4 bases from J, with 9 bases between. This CDR3 region has 14 residues. Drawing the rest from reference TRBV5-1 and TRBJ2-3, the complete variable domain is KAGVTQTPRYLIKTRGQQVTLSCSPISGHRSVSWYQQTPGQGLQFLFEYFSETQRNKGNFPGRFSGRQFSNSRSEMNVSTLELGDSALYLCASSLVLGADTQYFGPGTRLTVL.

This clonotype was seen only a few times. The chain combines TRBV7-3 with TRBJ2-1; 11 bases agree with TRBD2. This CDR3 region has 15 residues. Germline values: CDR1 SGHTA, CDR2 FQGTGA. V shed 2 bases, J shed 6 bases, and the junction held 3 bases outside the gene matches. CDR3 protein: CASSLSGTSGNEQFF. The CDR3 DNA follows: TGTGCCAGCAGCTTATCGGGGACTAGCGGCAATGAGCAGTTCTTC.

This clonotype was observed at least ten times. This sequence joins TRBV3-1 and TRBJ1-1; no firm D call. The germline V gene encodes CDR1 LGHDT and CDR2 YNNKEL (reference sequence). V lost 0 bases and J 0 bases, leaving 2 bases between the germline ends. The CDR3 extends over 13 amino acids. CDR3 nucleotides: TGTGCCAGCAGCCAAGATCTGAACACTGAAGCTTTCTTT. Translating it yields CASSQDLNTEAFF.

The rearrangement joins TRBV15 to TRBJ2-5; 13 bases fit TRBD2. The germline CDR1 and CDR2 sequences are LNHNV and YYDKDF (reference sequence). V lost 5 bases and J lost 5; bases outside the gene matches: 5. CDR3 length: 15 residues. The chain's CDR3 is CATSSLAGGRETQYF. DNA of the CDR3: TGTGCCACCAGCTCACTAGCGGGGGGGCGTGAGACCCAGTACTTC.

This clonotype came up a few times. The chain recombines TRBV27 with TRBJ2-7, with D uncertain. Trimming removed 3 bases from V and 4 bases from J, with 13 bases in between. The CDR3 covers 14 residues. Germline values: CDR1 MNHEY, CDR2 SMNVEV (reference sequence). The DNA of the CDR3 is TGTGCCAGCAGTTTCATACAGAAAAGGTACGAGCAGTACTTC. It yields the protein CASSFIQKRYEQYF.

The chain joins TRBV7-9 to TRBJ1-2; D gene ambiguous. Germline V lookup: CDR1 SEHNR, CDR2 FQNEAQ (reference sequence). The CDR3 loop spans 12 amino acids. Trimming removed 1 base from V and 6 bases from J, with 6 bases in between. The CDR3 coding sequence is TGTGCCAGCAGCTTAGTGTTTGATGGCTACACCTTC. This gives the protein CASSLVFDGYTF.

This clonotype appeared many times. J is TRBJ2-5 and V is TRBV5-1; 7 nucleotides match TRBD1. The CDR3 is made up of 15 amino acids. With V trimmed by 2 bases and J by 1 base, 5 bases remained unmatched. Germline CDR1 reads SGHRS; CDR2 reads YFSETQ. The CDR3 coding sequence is TGCGCCAGCAGCTTCCCGGGACAGATCCAAGAGACCCAGTACTTC. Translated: CASSFPGQIQETQYF.

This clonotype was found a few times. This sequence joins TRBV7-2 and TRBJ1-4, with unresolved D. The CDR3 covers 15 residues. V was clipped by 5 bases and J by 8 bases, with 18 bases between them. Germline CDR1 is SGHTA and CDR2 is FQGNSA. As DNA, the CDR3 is TGTGCCAGCAGCAGGCGGTCCGGAGGAGGAGAAAAACTGTTTTTT. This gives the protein CASSRRSGGGEKLFF.

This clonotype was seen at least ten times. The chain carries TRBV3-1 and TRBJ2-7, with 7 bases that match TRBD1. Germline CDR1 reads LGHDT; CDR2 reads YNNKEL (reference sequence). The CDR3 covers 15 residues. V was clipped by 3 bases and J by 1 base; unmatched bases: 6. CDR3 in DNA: TGTGCCAGCAGCCACCAATGGGACAGTTCCTACGAGCAGTACTTC. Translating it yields CASSHQWDSSYEQYF.

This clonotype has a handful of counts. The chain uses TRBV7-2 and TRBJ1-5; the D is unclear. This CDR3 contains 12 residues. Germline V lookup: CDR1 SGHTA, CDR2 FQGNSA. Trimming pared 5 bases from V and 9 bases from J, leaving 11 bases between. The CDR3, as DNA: TGTGCCAGCAGCCCTAGTTGGGGGCCCCAGCATTTT. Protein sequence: CASSPSWGPQHF.

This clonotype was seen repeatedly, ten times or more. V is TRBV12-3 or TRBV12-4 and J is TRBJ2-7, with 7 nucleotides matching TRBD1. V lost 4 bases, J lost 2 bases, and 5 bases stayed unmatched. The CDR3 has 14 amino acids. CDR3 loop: CASSWSQGAYEQYF. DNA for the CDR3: TGTGCCAGCAGTTGGAGTCAGGGGGCCTACGAGCAGTACTTC.

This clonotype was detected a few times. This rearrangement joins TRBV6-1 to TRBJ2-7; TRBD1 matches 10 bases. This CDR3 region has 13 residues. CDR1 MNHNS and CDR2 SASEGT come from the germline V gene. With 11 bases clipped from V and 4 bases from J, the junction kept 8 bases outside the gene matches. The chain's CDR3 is CAVRDRGNYEQYF. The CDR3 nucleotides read TGTGCCGTTCGGGACAGGGGTAATTACGAGCAGTACTTC.

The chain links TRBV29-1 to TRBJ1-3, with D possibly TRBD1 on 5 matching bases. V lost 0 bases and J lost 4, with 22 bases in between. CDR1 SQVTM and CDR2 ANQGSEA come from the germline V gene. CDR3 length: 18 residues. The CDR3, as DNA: TGCAGCGTTGAAGAGGACCGGTTAGTAGGGACCAAGGGAAACACCATATATTTT. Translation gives CSVEEDRLVGTKGNTIYF.

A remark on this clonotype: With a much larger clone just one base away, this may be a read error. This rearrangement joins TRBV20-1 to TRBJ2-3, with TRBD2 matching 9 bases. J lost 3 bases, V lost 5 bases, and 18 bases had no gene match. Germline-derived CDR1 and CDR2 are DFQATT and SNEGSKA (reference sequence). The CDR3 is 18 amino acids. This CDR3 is CSAANSIPGGGETDTQYF. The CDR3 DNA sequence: TGCAGTGCTGCGAACTCTATCCCTGGCGGGGGGGAAACAGATACGCAGTATTTT.

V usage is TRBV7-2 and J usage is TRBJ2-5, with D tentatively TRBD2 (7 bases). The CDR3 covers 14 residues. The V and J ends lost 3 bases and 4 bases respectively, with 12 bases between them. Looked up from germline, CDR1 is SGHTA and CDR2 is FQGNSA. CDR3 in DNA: TGTGCCAGCAGCTTCGGACTAGGGGGAGAGACCCAGTACTTC. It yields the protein CASSFGLGGETQYF.

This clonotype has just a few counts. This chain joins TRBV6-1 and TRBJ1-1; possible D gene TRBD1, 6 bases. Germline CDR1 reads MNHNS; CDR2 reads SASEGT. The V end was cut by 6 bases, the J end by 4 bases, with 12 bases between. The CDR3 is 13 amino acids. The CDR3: CASRRTEGTEAFF. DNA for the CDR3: TGTGCCAGCAGGAGGACAGAGGGCACTGAAGCTTTCTTT.

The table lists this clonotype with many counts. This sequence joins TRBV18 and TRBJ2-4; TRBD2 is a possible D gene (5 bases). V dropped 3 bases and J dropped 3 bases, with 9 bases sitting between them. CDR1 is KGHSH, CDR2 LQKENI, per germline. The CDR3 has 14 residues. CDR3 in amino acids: CASSPQAGKNIQYF. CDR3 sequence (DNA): TGTGCCAGCTCACCTCAGGCGGGCAAAAACATTCAGTACTTC.

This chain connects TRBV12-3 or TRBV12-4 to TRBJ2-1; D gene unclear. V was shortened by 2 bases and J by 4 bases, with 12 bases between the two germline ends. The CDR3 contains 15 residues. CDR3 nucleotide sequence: TGTGCCAGCAGTTTAACCAGGATTTGGTACAATGAGCAGTTCTTC. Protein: CASSLTRIWYNEQFF.